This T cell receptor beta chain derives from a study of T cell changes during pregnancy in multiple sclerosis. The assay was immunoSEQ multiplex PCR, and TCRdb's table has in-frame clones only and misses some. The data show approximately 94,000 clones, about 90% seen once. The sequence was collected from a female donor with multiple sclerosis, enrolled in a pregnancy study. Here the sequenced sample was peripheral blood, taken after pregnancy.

The CDR3 region is CASSRTGFANWETQYF. The CDR3 coding sequence is TGTGCCAGCAGTCGCACAGGGTTTGCGAACTGGGAGACCCAGTACTTC. The V call is TRBV14, the J call TRBJ2-5, with D tentatively TRBD1 (6 bases). CDR1 SGHDN and CDR2 FVKESK come from the germline V gene. CDR3 length equals 16 residues. The ends were cut back, 6 bases at V and 5 bases at J, with 22 bases in the middle.